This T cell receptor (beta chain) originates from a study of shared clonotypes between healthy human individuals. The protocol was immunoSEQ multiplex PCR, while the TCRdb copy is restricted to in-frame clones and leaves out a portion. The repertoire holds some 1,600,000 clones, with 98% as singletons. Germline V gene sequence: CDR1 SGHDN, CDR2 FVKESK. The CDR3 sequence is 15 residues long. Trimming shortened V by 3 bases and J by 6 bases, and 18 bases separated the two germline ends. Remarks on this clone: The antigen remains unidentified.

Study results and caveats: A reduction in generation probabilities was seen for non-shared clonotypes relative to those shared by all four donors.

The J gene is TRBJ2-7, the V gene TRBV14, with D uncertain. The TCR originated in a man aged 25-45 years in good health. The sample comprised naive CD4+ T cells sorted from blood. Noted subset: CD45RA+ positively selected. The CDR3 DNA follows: TGTGCCAGCAGCCACGCCGGATGGCAGGTACGCGAGCAGTACTTC. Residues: CASSHAGWQVREQYF.